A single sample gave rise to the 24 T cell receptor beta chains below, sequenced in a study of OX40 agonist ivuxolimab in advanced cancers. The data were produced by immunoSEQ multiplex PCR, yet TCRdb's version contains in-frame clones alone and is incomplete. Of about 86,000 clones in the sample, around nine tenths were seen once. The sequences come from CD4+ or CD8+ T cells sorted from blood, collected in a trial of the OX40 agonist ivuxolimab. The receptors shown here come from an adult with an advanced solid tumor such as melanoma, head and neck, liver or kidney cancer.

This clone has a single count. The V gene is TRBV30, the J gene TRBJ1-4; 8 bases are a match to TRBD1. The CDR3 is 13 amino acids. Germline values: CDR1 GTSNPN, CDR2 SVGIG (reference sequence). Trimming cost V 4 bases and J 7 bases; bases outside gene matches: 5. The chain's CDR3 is CAWKRDRGEKLFF. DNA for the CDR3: TGTGCCTGGAAACGTGACAGGGGTGAAAAACTGTTTTTT.

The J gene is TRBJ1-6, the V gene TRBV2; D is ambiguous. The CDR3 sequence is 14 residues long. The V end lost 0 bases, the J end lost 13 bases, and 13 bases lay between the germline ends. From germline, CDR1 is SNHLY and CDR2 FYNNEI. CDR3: CASSEAVGRGPLHF. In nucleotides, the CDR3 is TGTGCCAGCAGTGAAGCGGTGGGCAGAGGGCCCCTCCACTTT.

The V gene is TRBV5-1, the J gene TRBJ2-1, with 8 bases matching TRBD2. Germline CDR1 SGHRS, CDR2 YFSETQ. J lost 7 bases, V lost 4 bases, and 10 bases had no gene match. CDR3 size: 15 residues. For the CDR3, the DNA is TGCGCCAGCAGCCTTCGACTAGCGCCTACGAATGAGCAGTTCTTC. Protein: CASSLRLAPTNEQFF.

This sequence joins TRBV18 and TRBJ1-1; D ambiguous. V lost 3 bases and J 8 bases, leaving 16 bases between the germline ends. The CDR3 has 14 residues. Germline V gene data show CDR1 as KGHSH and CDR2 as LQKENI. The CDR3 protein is CASSPAQEVGEAFF. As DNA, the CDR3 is TGTGCCAGCTCACCGGCTCAGGAGGTCGGGGAAGCTTTCTTT.

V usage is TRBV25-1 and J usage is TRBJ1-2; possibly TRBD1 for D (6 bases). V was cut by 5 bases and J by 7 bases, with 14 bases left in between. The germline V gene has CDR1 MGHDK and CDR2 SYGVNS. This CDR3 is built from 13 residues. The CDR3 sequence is CASSWGRGFGYTF. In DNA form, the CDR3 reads TGTGCCAGCAGTTGGGGGCGCGGTTTTGGCTACACCTTC.

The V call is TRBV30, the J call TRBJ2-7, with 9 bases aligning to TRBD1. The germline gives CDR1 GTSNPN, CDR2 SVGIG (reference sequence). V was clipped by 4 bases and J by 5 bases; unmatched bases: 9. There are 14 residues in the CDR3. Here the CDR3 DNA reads TGTGCCTGGAACCGGGACAGGGCGGCCCACGAGCAGTACTTC. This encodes CAWNRDRAAHEQYF.

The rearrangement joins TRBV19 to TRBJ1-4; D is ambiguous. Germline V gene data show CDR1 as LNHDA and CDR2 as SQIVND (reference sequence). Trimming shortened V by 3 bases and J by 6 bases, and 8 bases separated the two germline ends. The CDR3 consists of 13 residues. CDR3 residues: CASSIQVDEKLFF. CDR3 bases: TGTGCCAGTAGTATTCAGGTTGATGAAAAACTGTTTTTT. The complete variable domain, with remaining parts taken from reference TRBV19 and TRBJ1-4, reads DGGITQSPKYLFRKEGQNVTLSCEQNLNHDAMYWYRQDPGQGLRLIYYSQIVNDFQKGDIAEGYSVSREKKESFPLTVTSAQKNPTAFYLCASSIQVDEKLFFGSGTQLSVL.

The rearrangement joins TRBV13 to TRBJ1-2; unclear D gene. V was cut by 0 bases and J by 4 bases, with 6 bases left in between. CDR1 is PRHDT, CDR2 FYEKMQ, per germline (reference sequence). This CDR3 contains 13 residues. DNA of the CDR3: TGTGCCAGCAGCTTAGGGGAACTCTATGGCTACACCTTC. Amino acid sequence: CASSLGELYGYTF. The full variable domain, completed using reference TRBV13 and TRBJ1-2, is AAGVIQSPRHLIKEKRETATLKCYPIPRHDTVYWYQQGPGQDPQFLISFYEKMQSDKGSIPDRFSAQQFSDYHSELNMSSLELGDSALYFCASSLGELYGYTFGSGTRLTVV.

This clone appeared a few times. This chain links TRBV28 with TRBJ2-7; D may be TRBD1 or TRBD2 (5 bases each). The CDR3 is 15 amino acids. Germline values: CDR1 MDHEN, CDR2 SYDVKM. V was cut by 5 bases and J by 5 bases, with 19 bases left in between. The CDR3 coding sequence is TGTGCCAGCAGTCTCACGGGACGGATGGGGCACGAGCAGTACTTC. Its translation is CASSLTGRMGHEQYF.

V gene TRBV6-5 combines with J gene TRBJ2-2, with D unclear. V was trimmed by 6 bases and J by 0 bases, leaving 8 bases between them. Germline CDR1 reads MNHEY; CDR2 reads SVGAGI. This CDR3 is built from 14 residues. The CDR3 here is CASSPIANTGELFF. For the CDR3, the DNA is TGTGCCAGCAGCCCCATTGCGAACACCGGGGAGCTGTTTTTT.

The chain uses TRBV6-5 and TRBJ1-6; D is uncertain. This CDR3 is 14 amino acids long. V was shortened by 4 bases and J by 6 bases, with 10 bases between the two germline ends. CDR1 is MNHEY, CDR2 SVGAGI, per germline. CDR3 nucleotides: TGTGCCAGCAGTTCTCGGCAGAGTAATTCACCCCTCCACTTT. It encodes CASSSRQSNSPLHF.

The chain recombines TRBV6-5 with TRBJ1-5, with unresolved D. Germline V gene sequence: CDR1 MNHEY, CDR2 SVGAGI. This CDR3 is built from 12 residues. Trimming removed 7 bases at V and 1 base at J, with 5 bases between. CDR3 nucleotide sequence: TGTGCCAGCAATAAGAGCAATCAGCCCCAGCATTTT. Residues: CASNKSNQPQHF.

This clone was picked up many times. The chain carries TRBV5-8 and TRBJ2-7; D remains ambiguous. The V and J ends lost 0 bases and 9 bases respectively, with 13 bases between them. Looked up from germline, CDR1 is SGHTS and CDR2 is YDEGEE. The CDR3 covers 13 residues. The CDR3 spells CASSLGLATRQYF. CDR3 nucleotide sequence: TGTGCCAGCAGCTTGGGATTGGCGACAAGGCAGTACTTC.

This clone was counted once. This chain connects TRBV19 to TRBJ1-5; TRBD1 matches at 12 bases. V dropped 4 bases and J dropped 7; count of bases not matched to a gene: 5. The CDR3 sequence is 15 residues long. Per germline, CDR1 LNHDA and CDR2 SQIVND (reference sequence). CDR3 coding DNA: TGTGCCAGTAGTACTGGGACAGGGGGCCTACAGCCCCAGCATTTT. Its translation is CASSTGTGGLQPQHF.

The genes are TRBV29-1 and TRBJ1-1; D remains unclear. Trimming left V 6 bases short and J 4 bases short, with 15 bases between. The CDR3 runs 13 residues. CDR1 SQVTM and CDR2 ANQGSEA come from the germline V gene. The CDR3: CSVTGISGTEAFF. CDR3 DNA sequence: TGCAGCGTGACCGGGATCAGTGGCACTGAAGCTTTCTTT.

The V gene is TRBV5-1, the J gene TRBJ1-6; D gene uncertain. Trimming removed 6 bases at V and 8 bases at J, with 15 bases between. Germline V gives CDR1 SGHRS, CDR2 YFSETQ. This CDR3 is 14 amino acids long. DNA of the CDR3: TGCGCCAGCATCTACACTCCCGGGGATTCACCCCTCCACTTT. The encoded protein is CASIYTPGDSPLHF.

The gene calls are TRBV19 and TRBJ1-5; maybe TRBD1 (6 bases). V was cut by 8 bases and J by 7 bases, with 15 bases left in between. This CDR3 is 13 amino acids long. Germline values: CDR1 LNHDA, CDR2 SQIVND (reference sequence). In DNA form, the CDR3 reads TGTGCCAGTTATGGAGGGGGGTACCAGCCCCAGCATTTT. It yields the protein CASYGGGYQPQHF.

As DNA, the CDR3 is TGCGCCAGCAGCCCGGCAGGGCCGTTCACAGATACGCAGTATTTT. The encoded protein is CASSPAGPFTDTQYF. V and J are TRBV5-1 and TRBJ2-3; tentative D call: TRBD1 (5 bases). The length of the CDR3 is 15 residues. Trimming pared 4 bases from V and 2 bases from J, leaving 14 bases between. Germline values: CDR1 SGHRS, CDR2 YFSETQ.

CDR3 DNA: TGTGCCAGTAGTATCGGGGCAGCCCAGTTGTACTTC. This encodes CASSIGAAQLYF. The genes are TRBV19 and TRBJ2-7; the D call may be TRBD1 or TRBD2 (5 bases each). Germline values: CDR1 LNHDA, CDR2 SQIVND (reference sequence). Trimming removed 3 bases at V and 12 bases at J, with 15 bases between. The CDR3 sequence is 12 residues long.

The CDR3 region has the DNA TGTGCCAGTAGTACGGCTATGGGCTATGGCTACACCTTC. Its protein product is CASSTAMGYGYTF. The chain combines TRBV19 with TRBJ1-2; D gene uncertain. The CDR3 covers 13 residues. Trimming took 4 bases from V and 4 from J, leaving 10 bases between them. The germline V gene encodes CDR1 LNHDA and CDR2 SQIVND (reference sequence).

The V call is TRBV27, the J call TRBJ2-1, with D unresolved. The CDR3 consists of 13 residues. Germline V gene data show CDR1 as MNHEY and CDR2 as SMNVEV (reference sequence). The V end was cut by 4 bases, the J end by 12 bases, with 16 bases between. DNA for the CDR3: TGTGCCAGCAGTTCCCCCGGAGCTCCGCGGCAGTTCTTC. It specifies CASSSPGAPRQFF.

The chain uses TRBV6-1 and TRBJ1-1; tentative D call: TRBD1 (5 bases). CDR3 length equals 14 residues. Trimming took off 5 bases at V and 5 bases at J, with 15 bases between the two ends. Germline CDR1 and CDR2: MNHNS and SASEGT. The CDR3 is CASSPRRGSTEAFF. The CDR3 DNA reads TGTGCCAGCAGTCCGAGGCGGGGGAGTACTGAAGCTTTCTTT.

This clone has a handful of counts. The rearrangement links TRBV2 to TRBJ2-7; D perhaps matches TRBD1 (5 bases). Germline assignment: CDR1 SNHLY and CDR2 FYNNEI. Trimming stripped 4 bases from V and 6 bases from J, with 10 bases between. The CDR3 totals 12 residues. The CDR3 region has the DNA TGTGCCAGCAGTGGACTGGGGCTCGAGCAGTACTTC. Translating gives CASSGLGLEQYF. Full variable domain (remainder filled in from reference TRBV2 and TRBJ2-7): EPEVTQTPSHQVTQMGQEVILRCVPISNHLYFYWYRQILGQKVEFLVSFYNNEISEKSEIFDDQFSVERPDGSNFTLKIRSTKLEDSAMYFCASSGLGLEQYFGPGTRLTVT.

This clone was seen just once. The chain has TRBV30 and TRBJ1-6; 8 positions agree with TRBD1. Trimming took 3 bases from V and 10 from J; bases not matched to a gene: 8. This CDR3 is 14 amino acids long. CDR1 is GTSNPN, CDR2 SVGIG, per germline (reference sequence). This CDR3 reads CAWRVQGVKSPLHF. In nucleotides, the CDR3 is TGTGCCTGGAGGGTACAGGGGGTAAAGTCACCCCTCCACTTT.